These 23 T cell receptor beta chains were all obtained from the same sample, sequenced in a study of cytomegalovirus exposure and HLA in healthy donors. Amplification used 60 Vbeta primers and 13 Jbeta primers. TCRdb's table, derived via immunoSEQ multiplex PCR, lists solely in-frame clones and lacks some. The sample lists about 130,000 clones, 77% occurring once. Sequencing was done on a sample of PBMCs. All receptors derive from a woman in her forties in good health and CMV-seropositive.

This clone was observed a few times. The CDR3 loop reads CASSRQGNTEAFF. The CDR3 DNA is TGTGCCAGCTCACGACAGGGGAACACTGAAGCTTTCTTT. V and J are TRBV18 and TRBJ1-1, with TRBD1 matching over 7 bases. Germline V gene sequence: CDR1 KGHSH, CDR2 LQKENI. The CDR3 covers 13 residues. The J segment lost 1 base and the V segment lost 4 bases, leaving 0 bases of the junction unmatched.

The chain links TRBV7-9 to TRBJ2-5, with no clear D. The J call is doubtful: the DNA matches TRBJ2-7 better. CDR3 length equals 13 residues. The germline V gene encodes CDR1 SEHNR and CDR2 FQNEAQ (reference sequence). The CDR3 coding sequence is TGTGCCAGCAGCTCTAGTATAGGCGACGAGCAGTACTTC. As protein: CASSSSIGDEQYF.

The chain uses TRBV19 and TRBJ2-6; D is possibly TRBD1 (6 bases). The CDR3 loop spans 16 amino acids. Per the germline V gene, CDR1 is LNHDA and CDR2 is SQIVND (reference sequence). Trimming removed 6 bases at V and 0 bases at J, with 12 bases between. The CDR3 here is CASSDRIFSGANVLTF. The CDR3 region has the DNA TGTGCCAGTAGCGACAGGATATTCTCTGGGGCCAACGTCCTGACTTTC.

The rearrangement links TRBV28 to TRBJ2-3, with 11 bases lining up with TRBD2. V trimming: 3 bases; J trimming: 7 bases; junction bases outside the gene matches: 12. Germline CDR1 and CDR2: MDHEN and SYDVKM. The CDR3 length is 17 residues. CDR3 nucleotide sequence: TGTGCCAGCAGTTTCCTCGGTAGCGGGAGGGGCAGGAATACGCAGTATTTT. Its protein is CASSFLGSGRGRNTQYF.

The V call is TRBV7-9, the J call TRBJ1-2, with 9 positions matching TRBD1. Germline V gene lookup returns CDR1 SEHNR and CDR2 FQNEAQ (reference sequence). The CDR3 is 17 residues long. After removal of 1 base from V and 8 bases from J, the junction contained 14 bases not matched to a gene. CDR3 amino acids: CASSLGAPPGQGGGYTF. The CDR3 DNA is TGTGCCAGCAGCTTAGGGGCCCCCCCGGGACAGGGAGGCGGCTACACCTTC.

This clone has just one count. Other DNA sequences of this sample code for an identical CDR3. DNA of the CDR3: TGTGCCAGCAGCGTAGGAGCGAACACTGAAGCTTTCTTT. As protein: CASSVGANTEAFF. The chain recombines TRBV9 with TRBJ1-1; D unresolved. The CDR3 is 13 amino acids. The germline V gene has CDR1 SGDLS and CDR2 YYNGEE. Trimming stripped 0 bases from V and 1 base from J, with 4 bases between.

This rearrangement joins TRBV7-8 to TRBJ2-1, with 9 bases lining up with TRBD1. Germline V CDR1 and CDR2: SGHVS, FQNEAQ. This CDR3 is 14 amino acids long. The V and J ends lost 5 bases and 7 bases, in that order; junction bases with no gene match: 6. For the CDR3, the DNA is TGTGCCAGCAGCCCGAGGGGGACAGGGAATGAGCAGTTCTTC. This encodes CASSPRGTGNEQFF.

V and J are TRBV29-1 and TRBJ2-2, with D perhaps matching TRBD1 (5 bases). The V end lost 4 bases, the J end lost 5 bases, and 8 bases lay between the germline ends. The CDR3 has 12 residues. The V gene's germline CDR1 is SQVTM and CDR2 ANQGSEA. CDR3 protein: CSVVPGTGELFF. The DNA for the CDR3 is TGCAGCGTTGTACCAGGGACCGGGGAGCTGTTTTTT.

J is TRBJ2-7 and V is TRBV15; 11 nucleotides match TRBD2. The CDR3 runs to 19 residues. Germline CDR1 reads LNHNV; CDR2 reads YYDKDF (reference sequence). The V segment lost 0 bases and the J segment 4 bases; nucleotides outside the gene matches: 14. CDR3 DNA: TGTGCCACCAGCAGAGATGGGGGGACTAGCGGCCTGAGGGGGTACGAGCAGTACTTC. This codes for CATSRDGGTSGLRGYEQYF.

The chain has TRBV5-1 and TRBJ2-5; no firm D call. The end of the DNA is better explained by TRBJ2-7, so the J call may be wrong. In germline, CDR1 is SGHRS, CDR2 YFSETQ. This CDR3 region has 15 residues. The DNA of the CDR3 is TGCGCCAGCAGCTTTTACTCGATGAGCTCCTACGAGCAGTACTTC. This codes for CASSFYSMSSYEQYF.

This clone has a handful of counts. The chain links TRBV18 to TRBJ1-2, with 7 positions matching TRBD1. With V trimmed by 8 bases and J by 1 base, 4 bases remained unmatched. The CDR3 has 13 residues. Germline assignment: CDR1 KGHSH and CDR2 LQKENI. The DNA of the CDR3 is TGTGCCAGCGAGGACAGGATTAACTATGGCTACACCTTC. It yields the protein CASEDRINYGYTF. The entire variable domain, with the rest obtained from reference TRBV18 and TRBJ1-2, is as follows: NAGVMQNPRHLVRRRGQEARLRCSPMKGHSHVYWYRQLPEEGLKFMVYLQKENIIDESGMPKERFSAEFPKEGPSILRIQQVVRGDSAAYFCASEDRINYGYTFGSGTRLTVV.

The chain carries TRBV10-1 and TRBJ2-3; 8 bases agree with TRBD2. CDR1 and CDR2 (germline): WNHNN, SYGVQD (reference sequence). Trimming cost V 8 bases and J 5 bases; bases outside gene matches: 9. CDR3 length: 14 amino acids. CDR3 DNA: TGCGCCAGCCTCGGGACTAGTCCTAAAGATACGCAGTATTTT. It translates to CASLGTSPKDTQYF.

The chain has TRBV5-1 and TRBJ2-1; 11 bases agree with TRBD2. The trim removed 6 bases at V and 9 bases at J, leaving 8 bases unmatched. CDR1 and CDR2 (germline): SGHRS, YFSETQ. This CDR3 has 14 residues. The CDR3 loop is CASTRLAGSGEQFF. The CDR3, as DNA: TGCGCCAGCACGAGACTAGCGGGATCTGGTGAGCAGTTCTTC.

J is TRBJ2-1 and V is TRBV7-2; no firm D call. Germline loops: CDR1 SGHTA, CDR2 FQGNSA. Trimming removed 6 bases at V and 0 bases at J, with 12 bases between. The CDR3 spans 15 residues. The CDR3 nucleotides are TGTGCCAGCAGTCTATCCTCAAGCTCCTACAATGAGCAGTTCTTC. This translates into CASSLSSSSYNEQFF.

The rearrangement links TRBV10-1 to TRBJ2-1; TRBD2 aligns across 9 bases. With V trimmed by 2 bases and J by 6 bases, 8 bases remained unmatched. The CDR3 spans 16 residues. Germline V gene lookup returns CDR1 WNHNN and CDR2 SYGVQD (reference sequence). CDR3 protein: CASSERSGTSSNEQFF. CDR3 nucleotides: TGCGCCAGCAGTGAGCGCTCCGGGACTAGCTCCAATGAGCAGTTCTTC.

This clone has just one count. CDR3 region: CASRPPSGPAGGYTF. CDR3 nucleotides: TGTGCCAGTAGACCACCATCGGGCCCCGCGGGGGGCTACACCTTC. V usage is TRBV19 and J usage is TRBJ1-2; D not certain. Germline V gives CDR1 LNHDA, CDR2 SQIVND (reference sequence). Trimming took 6 bases from V and 8 from J, leaving 22 bases between them. CDR3 length equals 15 residues.

J is TRBJ1-4 and V is TRBV5-1; 9 bases align to TRBD1. Trimming took 3 bases from V and 5 from J; bases not matched to a gene: 5. Germline values: CDR1 SGHRS, CDR2 YFSETQ. CDR3 size: 15 residues. The CDR3 spells CASSSGQGKNEKLFF. CDR3 nucleotides: TGCGCCAGCAGCTCCGGACAGGGGAAAAATGAAAAACTGTTTTTT.

The chain has TRBV5-5 and TRBJ2-7, with 7 bases identical to TRBD1. CDR3 length equals 15 residues. Germline V gene lookup returns CDR1 SGHKS and CDR2 YYEKEE (reference sequence). The trim removed 4 bases at V and 1 base at J, leaving 8 bases unmatched. The CDR3 coding sequence is TGTGCCAGCAGCCCCGTCGGGACAGAATCCTACGAGCAGTACTTC. It encodes CASSPVGTESYEQYF.

The V gene is TRBV5-6, the J gene TRBJ2-1; 8 bases agree with TRBD2. This CDR3 has 12 amino acids. The V gene's germline CDR1 is SGHDT and CDR2 YYEEEE. After removal of 1 base from V and 10 bases from J, the junction contained 1 base not matched to a gene. Here the CDR3 reads CASSLTSGEQFF. CDR3 coding DNA: TGTGCCAGCAGCTTGACTAGCGGCGAGCAGTTCTTC.

This chain connects TRBV2 to TRBJ1-1; D gene ambiguous. CDR1 and CDR2 from the germline V gene are SNHLY and FYNNEI. The V gene lost 6 bases and the J gene lost 0 bases, with 8 bases spanning the gap. The CDR3 covers 13 residues. CDR3 in amino acids: CASSLFMNTEAFF. CDR3 nucleotide sequence: TGTGCCAGCAGCCTATTTATGAACACTGAAGCTTTCTTT.

The V gene is TRBV5-1, the J gene TRBJ1-4; no definite D call. CDR3 length: 13 residues. The V and J ends lost 4 bases and 8 bases respectively, with 12 bases between them. CDR1 and CDR2 from the germline V gene are SGHRS and YFSETQ. The CDR3 DNA is TGCGCCAGCAGCAGATCAGGAGGGGAAAAACTGTTTTTT. Amino acids: CASSRSGGEKLFF.

This chain links TRBV5-1 with TRBJ2-1; TRBD2 aligns across 11 bases. Germline CDR1 is SGHRS and CDR2 is YFSETQ. The CDR3 length is 15 residues. Trimming removed 0 bases from V and 8 bases from J; junction bases left unmatched: 4. CDR3 sequence reads: CASSLASGRRYEQFF. The CDR3 DNA follows: TGCGCCAGCAGCTTGGCTAGCGGGAGGAGGTATGAGCAGTTCTTC.

This chain joins TRBV5-1 and TRBJ1-2; D is undetermined. V was shortened by 0 bases and J by 2 bases, with 11 bases between the two germline ends. The CDR3 runs to 15 residues. Germline V CDR1 and CDR2: SGHRS, YFSETQ. CDR3 bases: TGCGCCAGCAGCTTGGTAGGAGCTGAAAACTATGGCTACACCTTC. The encoded protein is CASSLVGAENYGYTF.